The clone carrying this T cell receptor beta chain showed up just a few times. The antigen is not known. These data belong to a study of T cells after yellow fever vaccination. Findings of the study overall: Abundant clonotypes from the bulk population could get into FACS-sorted repertoires as contaminants. Post-booster samples contained most primary-vaccination clones (more than 95% CD4, around 89% CD8). Some clonotypes were seen in both the CD4 and the CD8 compartments. These made up a small share and likely arose from convergent recombination.

TCRdb reprocessed the 5' RACE reads via MiXCR and lists one record per CDR3 protein. Of a few hundred thousand distinct CDR3 sequences in the sample, 8% to 10% were seen once. The material was PBMCs, obtained on the day of the first yellow fever vaccination. The clonotype was recovered from a man aged 18 to 29 who received the YFV17D yellow fever vaccine.

CDR3 coding DNA: TGTGCCAGCAGTTTCGGCAGACCCGGGGAGCTGTTTTTT. It codes for CASSFGRPGELFF. The chain is built from TRBV12-3 or TRBV12-4 and TRBJ2-2; D gene unclear. The CDR3 is 13 amino acids. The V end lost 3 bases, the J end lost 6 bases, and 8 bases lay between the germline ends.